This section outlines one T cell receptor beta chain sequence together with its context. The sample belongs to a study of patients and donors after allogeneic stem cell transplantation. CDR1 and CDR2 (germline): SGHVS, FNYEAQ. The trim removed 5 bases at V and 2 bases at J, leaving 7 bases unmatched. The length of the CDR3 is 16 residues. Each CDR3 protein is one row after TCRdb ran MiXCR on the RT-PCR reads. The sample contains 150,000 to 250,000 distinct CDR3 sequences, around two fifths of which appear only once. This sequence originates from a human donor who was either an allogeneic HSCT recipient or a stem cell or donor lymphocyte infusion donor (not recorded which). It is not recorded whose cells these are; they may come from a transplant donor. The rearrangement links TRBV7-6 to TRBJ2-2, with 8 bases matching TRBD1. Sequencing was performed on blood, either unsorted or a sorted T cell fraction (not recorded which). The CDR3 sequence is CASSAQTGANTGELFF. The CDR3 DNA sequence: TGTGCCAGCAGCGCCCAGACAGGGGCAAACACCGGGGAGCTGTTTTTT.